This TCR beta chain was sequenced for a study of neurological immune-mediated disorders. The study, taken as a whole, reports: Private repertoires in all groups were suggested by the absence of shared CDR3 amino acid sequences among expanded clones across subjects.

V lost 1 base and J lost 0, with 10 bases in between. The germline gives CDR1 SGHRS, CDR2 YFSETQ. The CDR3 length is 16 residues. This clonotype was counted at least ten times. Its antigen remains unidentified. 2 million unsorted PBMCs were stored in RNAlater at -80 °C before RNA extraction. Synthesis of cDNA used 5'RACE (with 10-nucleotide random UMIs). In TCRdb, the 5' RACE reads were re-called with MiXCR into one record per CDR3 protein. The table shows 50,000 to 55,000 distinct CDR3 sequences, with about a tenth occurring only once. This chain uses TRBV5-1 with TRBJ2-2; D not resolved. This sequence originates from a man in his 70s with HTLV-1-associated myelopathy (HAM/TSP). Sequenced sample: PBMCs. DNA of the CDR3: TGCGCCAGCAGCTTGACGACGGATCCGAACACCGGGGAGCTGTTTTTT. It specifies CASSLTTDPNTGELFF. Based on the CDR3 plus reference TRBV5-1 and TRBJ2-2, the full variable domain is KAGVTQTPRYLIKTRGQQVTLSCSPISGHRSVSWYQQTPGQGLQFLFEYFSETQRNKGNFPGRFSGRQFSNSRSEMNVSTLELGDSALYLCASSLTTDPNTGELFFGEGSRLTVL.